What follows are 27 T cell receptor beta chains derived from one specimen sequenced in a study of shared clonotypes between healthy human individuals. Using immunoSEQ multiplex PCR, the repertoire was profiled, and TCRdb retains in-frame clones only, with some absent. This table holds roughly 890,000 clones, around 93% found once. Positive CCR7 selection of CD45RO-negative cells yielded the naive CD8 cells, and terminally differentiated effector memory CD45RA+ cells were excluded. Sequenced: naive CD8+ T cells sorted from blood. These receptors were collected from a young man in good health.

This clone is a singleton in its sample. The chain uses TRBV30 and TRBJ2-5; no reliable D call. Germline V gene data show CDR1 as GTSNPN and CDR2 as SVGIG (reference sequence). The CDR3 is 14 residues long. V was trimmed by 4 bases and J by 1 base, leaving 13 bases between them. The CDR3 sequence is CAWTYHGSQETQYF. DNA of the CDR3: TGTGCCTGGACTTATCACGGCAGCCAAGAGACCCAGTACTTC.

The chain combines TRBV5-4 with TRBJ1-1, with no clear D. V was cut by 9 bases and J by 0 bases, with 18 bases left in between. Germline values: CDR1 SGHNT, CDR2 YYREEE (reference sequence). The length of the CDR3 is 15 residues. The CDR3 DNA follows: TGTGCCACCACCGCCACCGGGTGGATGAACACTGAAGCTTTCTTT. Translation gives CATTATGWMNTEAFF.

V is TRBV27 and J is TRBJ1-4, with TRBD1 identical over 7 bases. J lost 4 bases, V lost 5 bases, and 10 bases had no gene match. The germline gives CDR1 MNHEY, CDR2 SMNVEV (reference sequence). This CDR3 spans 16 amino acids. DNA for the CDR3: TGTGCCAGCAGTGTCCAGACAGGGCTTGGTAATGAAAAACTGTTTTTT. Translated: CASSVQTGLGNEKLFF. Looking up the rest from reference TRBV27 and TRBJ1-4 gives the full variable domain: EAQVTQNPRYLITVTGKKLTVTCSQNMNHEYMSWYRQDPGLGLRQIYYSMNVEVTDKGDVPEGYKVSRKEKRNFPLILESPSPNQTSLYFCASSVQTGLGNEKLFFGSGTQLSVL.

The CDR3 DNA sequence: TGTGCCAGCAGCCGTAGCGGGGGCATCAATCAGCCCCAGCATTTT. Residues: CASSRSGGINQPQHF. V is TRBV5-6 and J is TRBJ1-5; maybe TRBD1 (6 bases). The CDR3 covers 15 residues. V was clipped by 4 bases and J by 3 bases, with 14 bases between them. Germline assignment: CDR1 SGHDT and CDR2 YYEEEE.

This rearrangement joins TRBV7-9 to TRBJ2-2, with 11 bases fitting TRBD2. Germline loops: CDR1 SEHNR, CDR2 FQNEAQ (reference sequence). The CDR3 covers 17 residues. V was pared by 4 bases and J by 6 bases, with 10 bases of the junction left unmatched. The chain's CDR3 is CASSSQVTSGSPGELFF. The CDR3 nucleotides are TGTGCCAGCAGCTCCCAGGTCACTAGCGGGAGCCCCGGGGAGCTGTTTTTT.

This chain connects TRBV7-9 to TRBJ2-5, with D possibly being TRBD1 (6 bases). Germline CDR1 and CDR2: SEHNR and FQNEAQ (reference sequence). Deletions cut 0 bases from V and 5 bases from J, with 16 bases between. This CDR3 spans 16 amino acids. In DNA, the CDR3 is TGTGCCAGCAGCTTAGCGGCGGAACAGGGTAGGGAGACCCAGTACTTC. Encoded protein: CASSLAAEQGRETQYF.

The chain combines TRBV5-1 with TRBJ2-1; D not certain. CDR1 and CDR2 (germline): SGHRS, YFSETQ. V was pared by 5 bases and J by 5 bases, with 11 bases between. This CDR3 spans 13 amino acids. The DNA of the CDR3 is TGCGCCAGCAGGGCCGCTATGGACAATGAGCAGTTCTTC. Its protein product is CASRAAMDNEQFF. Using reference TRBV5-1 and TRBJ2-1 for the parts outside the CDR3, the full variable domain is KAGVTQTPRYLIKTRGQQVTLSCSPISGHRSVSWYQQTPGQGLQFLFEYFSETQRNKGNFPGRFSGRQFSNSRSEMNVSTLELGDSALYLCASRAAMDNEQFFGPGTRLTVL.

This clone has only one observation. This chain links TRBV7-9 with TRBJ2-1, with TRBD2 identical over 12 bases. The V gene end was trimmed by 4 bases and the J gene end by 4 bases; junction bases not matched to a gene: 14. The length of the CDR3 is 19 residues. Germline V CDR1 and CDR2: SEHNR, FQNEAQ (reference sequence). The CDR3, as DNA: TGTGCCAGCAGCTCATCATCGGGGACTAGCGGGTCTAGTTACAATGAGCAGTTCTTC. This encodes CASSSSSGTSGSSYNEQFF.

The rearrangement links TRBV11-2 to TRBJ2-7, with 8 bases identical to TRBD1. Germline V gene sequence: CDR1 SGHAT, CDR2 FQNNGV. The CDR3 extends over 13 amino acids. V gave up 4 bases and J gave up 3 bases; unmatched junction bases: 2. DNA for the CDR3: TGTGCCAGCAGCTCAGGACAGGGCTACGAGCAGTACTTC. It codes for CASSSGQGYEQYF. Looking up the rest from reference TRBV11-2 and TRBJ2-7 gives the full variable domain: EAGVAQSPRYKIIEKRQSVAFWCNPISGHATLYWYQQILGQGPKLLIQFQNNGVVDDSQLPKDRFSAERLKGVDSTLKIQPAKLEDSAVYLCASSSGQGYEQYFGPGTRLTVT.

This chain joins TRBV5-5 and TRBJ2-7; D unresolved. Germline values: CDR1 SGHKS, CDR2 YYEKEE (reference sequence). This CDR3 has 13 amino acids. The ends were cut back, 4 bases at V and 5 bases at J, with 13 bases in the middle. CDR3 in DNA: TGTGCCAGCAGCACCCAAAACGAGGACGAGCAGTACTTC. This sequence encodes CASSTQNEDEQYF.

The rearrangement links TRBV13 to TRBJ2-1; TRBD2 aligns across 10 bases. V was pared by 1 base and J by 9 bases, with 6 bases of the junction left unmatched. This CDR3 is built from 15 residues. Per the germline V gene, CDR1 is PRHDT and CDR2 is FYEKMQ (reference sequence). The CDR3 DNA sequence: TGTGCCAGCAGCTTAGAGCGGGAGGGCCCCCCTGAGCAGTTCTTC. Protein: CASSLEREGPPEQFF.

This clone was counted many times. The same CDR3 is also encoded by other DNA sequences in this sample. This chain's CDR3 is CASSGSSYEQYF. The CDR3 DNA is TGTGCCAGCAGTGGATCCTCCTACGAGCAGTACTTC. This chain links TRBV28 with TRBJ2-7, with D uncertain. The CDR3 sequence is 12 residues long. From germline, CDR1 is MDHEN and CDR2 SYDVKM. V was cut by 5 bases and J by 0 bases, with 5 bases left in between.

This sequence joins TRBV27 and TRBJ1-5; 7 nucleotides agree with TRBD1. Germline CDR1 MNHEY, CDR2 SMNVEV (reference sequence). The CDR3 has 14 residues. J lost 5 bases, V lost 2 bases, and 3 bases had no gene match. The CDR3 bases are TGTGCCAGCAGTTTAGCAGGGGGGCATCAGCCCCAGCATTTT. Residues: CASSLAGGHQPQHF.

The chain employs TRBV28 and TRBJ2-7; D perhaps matches TRBD1 (6 bases). Germline CDR1 MDHEN, CDR2 SYDVKM. The CDR3 is 14 amino acids. With 4 bases removed from V and 3 bases from J, the gap between germline ends came to 13 bases. The CDR3 is CASSSTGILYEQYF. CDR3 sequence (DNA): TGTGCCAGCAGTTCAACAGGGATACTCTACGAGCAGTACTTC.

The chain is built from TRBV27 and TRBJ2-7, with D maybe TRBD1 (5 bases). From germline, CDR1 is MNHEY and CDR2 SMNVEV (reference sequence). V lost 6 bases to trimming and J lost 7 bases, with 16 bases between them. The length of the CDR3 is 13 residues. The CDR3 spells CASSYSFRGEQYF. DNA of the CDR3: TGTGCCAGCAGCTACAGCTTTAGGGGTGAGCAGTACTTC.

This rearrangement joins TRBV4-3 to TRBJ2-1, with 8 bases that match TRBD2. Germline V gives CDR1 LGHNA, CDR2 YSLEER. This CDR3 is 16 amino acids long. Trimming took 1 base from V and 2 from J; bases not matched to a gene: 4. In nucleotides, the CDR3 is TGCGCCAGCAGCCAAGGAAGACTAGCGCCCTACAATGAGCAGTTCTTC. This encodes CASSQGRLAPYNEQFF.

The chain carries TRBV7-8 and TRBJ2-3; TRBD1 might be the D (6 bases). There are 16 residues in the CDR3. With 5 bases removed from V and 0 bases from J, the gap between germline ends came to 15 bases. CDR1 is SGHVS and CDR2 is FQNEAQ in the germline V gene. This CDR3 is CASSPSDSFSTDTQYF. The CDR3 DNA reads as TGTGCCAGCAGCCCGTCGGACAGCTTTAGCACAGATACGCAGTATTTT.

The DNA of the CDR3 is TGTGCCACCAGCAGAGACAGGGTCACCTACGAGCAGTACTTC. It specifies CATSRDRVTYEQYF. The J gene is TRBJ2-7, the V gene TRBV15, with a tentative D call TRBD1 (5 bases). The CDR3 is made up of 14 amino acids. V gave up 0 bases and J gave up 2 bases, with 8 bases separating them. The V gene's germline CDR1 is LNHNV and CDR2 YYDKDF (reference sequence).

The DNA of the CDR3 is TGTGCCAGCAGCGCGGAGGGGTATGGCTACACCTTC. This codes for CASSAEGYGYTF. The chain carries TRBV11-3 and TRBJ1-2, with D possibly TRBD1 on 5 matching bases. Trimming removed 5 bases at V and 5 bases at J, with 9 bases between. Germline-derived CDR1 and CDR2 are SGHNT and YENEEA. CDR3 size: 12 residues.

A word on this clone: Different DNA sequences within this sample yield the same CDR3. CDR3 DNA sequence: TGTGCCAGCAGTTTATTAGGAGCCACCGGGGAGCTGTTTTTT. Its translation: CASSLLGATGELFF. The chain joins TRBV27 to TRBJ2-2; D remains unclear. The CDR3 length is 14 residues. V lost 1 base and J 4 bases, leaving 7 bases between the germline ends. CDR1 MNHEY and CDR2 SMNVEV come from the germline V gene (reference sequence).

The chain employs TRBV27 and TRBJ1-2; D is possibly TRBD1 (5 bases). This CDR3 has 17 residues. V was clipped by 7 bases and J by 0 bases, with 21 bases between them. Germline V CDR1 and CDR2: MNHEY, SMNVEV (reference sequence). CDR3 region: CASTNLPGPVTNYGYTF. For the CDR3, the DNA is TGTGCCAGCACAAATCTCCCGGGACCGGTGACTAACTATGGCTACACCTTC.

The V and J genes are TRBV27 and TRBJ2-7; 13 nucleotides line up with TRBD2. J lost 7 bases, V lost 6 bases, and 6 bases had no gene match. This CDR3 has 14 amino acids. Germline V lookup: CDR1 MNHEY, CDR2 SMNVEV (reference sequence). In DNA, the CDR3 is TGTGCCAGCAGGCCCGGGACTAGCGGGACAGAGCAGTACTTC. Amino acid sequence: CASRPGTSGTEQYF.

The chain couples TRBV15 to TRBJ2-7, with D hard to call. The V end was cut by 6 bases, the J end by 4 bases, with 19 bases between. The V gene's germline CDR1 is LNHNV and CDR2 YYDKDF (reference sequence). The CDR3 spans 15 residues. CDR3 nucleotide sequence: TGTGCCACCAGTCACCGCCACCCGGCGCTTTACGAGCAGTACTTC. This sequence encodes CATSHRHPALYEQYF. Looking up the rest from reference TRBV15 and TRBJ2-7 gives the full variable domain: DAMVIQNPRYQVTQFGKPVTLSCSQTLNHNVMYWYQQKSSQAPKLLFHYYDKDFNNEADTPDNFQSRRPNTSFCFLDIRSPGLGDTAMYLCATSHRHPALYEQYFGPGTRLTVT.

V gene TRBV15 combines with J gene TRBJ2-7; D unresolved. Germline V lookup: CDR1 LNHNV, CDR2 YYDKDF (reference sequence). Trimming stripped 5 bases from V and 6 bases from J, with 14 bases between. The CDR3 covers 13 residues. In nucleotides, the CDR3 is TGTGCCACCAGCTCCGAGATTCTAGGCGAGCAGTACTTC. It encodes CATSSEILGEQYF.

V usage is TRBV28 and J usage is TRBJ2-1; 12 nucleotides align to TRBD2. Germline V gene data show CDR1 as MDHEN and CDR2 as SYDVKM. Trimming cost V 3 bases and J 4 bases; bases outside gene matches: 13. The CDR3 covers 19 residues. Written as DNA, the CDR3 is TGTGCCAGCAGTTTGAGGCTAGCGGGAGGGCTGCCACTTTACAATGAGCAGTTCTTC. Translating gives CASSLRLAGGLPLYNEQFF.

This clone was counted once. V is TRBV30 and J is TRBJ2-7; 8 bases map to TRBD1. J gave up 4 bases and V 4 bases, and 15 bases lay outside the gene matches. Germline lookup yields CDR1 GTSNPN and CDR2 SVGIG (reference sequence). This CDR3 region has 16 residues. CDR3 sequence (DNA): TGTGCCTGGACCAGTCACCCGGGACAGGTTAGGTACGAGCAGTACTTC. Residues: CAWTSHPGQVRYEQYF.

The chain links TRBV9 to TRBJ1-3; D not certain. V was trimmed by 4 bases and J by 0 bases, leaving 8 bases between them. Per germline, CDR1 SGDLS and CDR2 YYNGEE. There are 14 residues in the CDR3. The CDR3 region is CASSTGFSGNTIYF. The CDR3 DNA follows: TGTGCCAGCAGCACCGGATTCTCTGGAAACACCATATATTTT. The whole variable domain, filled in from reference TRBV9 and TRBJ1-3, reads DSGVTQTPKHLITATGQRVTLRCSPRSGDLSVYWYQQSLDQGLQFLIQYYNGEERAKGNILERFSAQQFPDLHSELNLSSLELGDSALYFCASSTGFSGNTIYFGEGSWLTVV.